This T cell receptor (beta chain) was obtained from a study of graft-versus-host responses after intestinal transplantation. In the study overall: Recipients got multivisceral, liver-intestinal, or isolated intestinal transplants. All of the recipients had induction that used anti-thymocyte globulin, then tacrolimus and steroids for approximately 3 years.

On this clone: Its antigen remains unidentified.

The study's findings and limits: Within allografts, high graft-versus-host to host-versus-graft clonal ratios were seen among patients with graft-donor T cell macrochimerism. Marrow from the recipient contained GvH clones, some of which had appeared first in ileum or blood.

Trimming removed 0 bases at V and 6 bases at J, with 13 bases between. The CDR3 is 15 amino acids. Looked up from germline, CDR1 is ENHRY and CDR2 is SYGVKD. Profiled with immunoSEQ multiplex PCR; TCRdb holds only in-frame clones, not every one. Of 25,000 to 30,000 clones detected, roughly 80% appear once; the ten largest clones hold 0.7%. The sequencing used unstimulated CD4+ T cells sorted from spleen or lymph node cells, collected before intestinal transplant. This rearrangement joins TRBV10-3 to TRBJ2-3, with D tentatively TRBD1 (5 bases). This clonotype originated in a human donor who received an intestinal transplant. CDR3 coding DNA: TGTGCCATCAGTGAGTCGGCAGGGATTAGGGATACGCAGTATTTT. Translated, it gives CAISESAGIRDTQYF.